The clone carrying this T cell receptor (beta chain) was observed a handful of times. What it binds is unknown. V lost 1 base to trimming and J lost 3 bases; unmatched junction nucleotides: 11. In germline, CDR1 is MDHEN, CDR2 SYDVKM. The CDR3 spans 17 residues. Primers for the PCR totalled 60 Vbeta and 13 Jbeta. The protocol was immunoSEQ multiplex PCR, while the TCRdb copy is restricted to in-frame clones and leaves out a portion. In the table there are about 200,000 clones, around 80% of which are singletons. The data derive from a study of cytomegalovirus exposure and HLA in healthy donors. Findings and limits, study-wide: Indistinguishable V segments, including TRBV6-2 and TRBV6-3, were excluded. Association of a missense DCLRE1C variant with TCR beta V- and J-gene trimming was reported in a later analysis. Donors were assumed by presence/absence analyses to have roughly uniform sequencing depth.

The donors, nominally healthy at sampling, likely had unrecorded immune exposures. V is TRBV28 and J is TRBJ2-7; 8 bases align to TRBD1. The TCR was taken from a man between 18 and 29 years old in good health and CMV-seronegative. The sequencing input was PBMCs. Written as DNA, the CDR3 is TGTGCCAGCAGTTTATTAGGGATGGGGGACAGGTACTACGAGCAGTACTTC. This codes for CASSLLGMGDRYYEQYF.